A selection of T cell receptor beta chains follows, all from one sample in a study of blood T cell repertoires in COVID-19. The data were produced by immunoSEQ multiplex PCR, yet TCRdb's version contains in-frame clones alone and is incomplete. This table has around 170,000 clones, 78% appearing once. Source material: peripheral blood. Receptors were obtained from an elderly woman with acute or convalescent COVID-19. Both conserved end residues are part of each CDR3. The order of the fields is D gene, clone size, V gene, J gene, CDR3 length, CDR3 DNA, CDR3 protein. D genes are given only for firm matches. Clone size is shown for a subset of rows, as once, few, many or a class of expanded clone.

>NA|NA|TRBV20-1|TRBJ2-3|10
TGCAGTGCTCTAACAGATACGCAGTATTTT
CSALTDTQYF
>TRBD2|NA|TRBV4-2|TRBJ2-1|15
TGTGCCAGCAGCCAAAAACGGGGAGGGTACAATGAGCAGTTCTTC
CASSQKRGGYNEQFF
>NA|NA|TRBV18|TRBJ2-3|13
TGTGCCAGCTCACCAGGCTCGCCAGATACGCAGTATTTT
CASSPGSPDTQYF
>TRBD1|NA|TRBV12-3/TRBV12-4|TRBJ1-2|13
TGTGCCAGCAGGCACAGGGGAGCAAATGGCTACACCTTC
CASRHRGANGYTF
>TRBD2|NA|TRBV9|TRBJ2-1|15
TGTGCCAGCAGCCCGGGGACTAGCGGGTACAATGAGCAGTTCTTC
CASSPGTSGYNEQFF
>NA|few|TRBV11-2|TRBJ1-1|15
TGTGCCAGCAGCTTAAGGCCGAGGATGAACACTGAAGCTTTCTTT
CASSLRPRMNTEAFF
>TRBD2|NA|TRBV2|TRBJ2-1|13
TGTGCCAGCAGTGACCTAGCGGGAGAGGAGCAGTTCTTC
CASSDLAGEEQFF
>NA|NA|TRBV19|TRBJ1-1|15
TGTGCCAGTAGTATAGGAGGAGGGAGGACCGCTGAAGCTTTCTTT
CASSIGGGRTAEAFF
>NA|NA|TRBV11-2|TRBJ1-6|15
TGTGCCAGCAGCCCCCAGGCGGGGGATAATTCACCCCTCCACTTT
CASSPQAGDNSPLHF
>NA|NA|TRBV6-5|TRBJ2-5|13
TGTGCCAGCAGCGCCCTACAGGGTGAGACCCAGTACTTC
CASSALQGETQYF
>NA|NA|TRBV6-5|TRBJ2-5|13
TGTGCCAGCAGAGGCGGATTTAGGAGTGCCCAGTACTTC
CASRGGFRSAQYF
>NA|few|TRBV7-9|TRBJ2-7|15
TGTGCCAGCAGCCCCTTTACAGGGCGTGGGTACGAGCAGTACTTC
CASSPFTGRGYEQYF
>TRBD1|few|TRBV18|TRBJ2-7|13
TGTGCCAGCTCACCCCGACAGGGGTACGAGCAGTACTTC
CASSPRQGYEQYF
>NA|NA|TRBV19|TRBJ1-3|15
TGTGCCACCCAAAGACTCTCAACGGGGAAAAACACCATATATTTT
CATQRLSTGKNTIYF
>NA|NA|TRBV2|TRBJ1-1|14
TGTGCCAGCAGATGGACAAACCGAAACACTGAAGCTTTCTTT
CASRWTNRNTEAFF
>NA|NA|TRBV7-2|TRBJ1-2|13
TGTGCCAGCAGCCCACAGAGTTCCTATGGCTACACCTTC
CASSPQSSYGYTF
>NA|NA|TRBV9|TRBJ2-7|14
TGTGCCAGCAGCGTAGGGCGGCCTCCCAACGAGCAGTACTTC
CASSVGRPPNEQYF
>TRBD1|NA|TRBV7-2|TRBJ1-4|14
TGTGCCAGCAGCTTTCAGGGGGCTAATGAAAAACTGTTTTTT
CASSFQGANEKLFF
>TRBD1|NA|TRBV19|TRBJ2-5|16
TGTGCCACCGAAAGCCGGGACAGTAAATTATGGGAGACCCAGTACTTC
CATESRDSKLWETQYF
>TRBD2|NA|TRBV7-6|TRBJ2-2|15
TGTGCCAGCAGCCCGGGACTAGCGAACACCGGGGAGCTGTTTTTT
CASSPGLANTGELFF
>NA|few|TRBV5-1|TRBJ2-7|14
TGCGCCAGCAGCCCCCCAGGCCACCTCTACGAGCAGTACTTC
CASSPPGHLYEQYF
>NA|NA|TRBV6-1|TRBJ2-2|14
TGTGCCAGCAGTGAACAGGGGCAAACCGGGGAGCTGTTTTTT
CASSEQGQTGELFF
>NA|NA|TRBV10-1|TRBJ1-5|14
TGCGCCAGCAGTGATGGGCAGGGAGGCCAGCCCCAGCATTTT
CASSDGQGGQPQHF
>NA|NA|TRBV10-3|TRBJ2-5|13
TGTGCCATCAGTCGGACAGACCAAGAGACCCAGTACTTC
CAISRTDQETQYF
>TRBD1|NA|TRBV7-2|TRBJ2-4|18
TGTGCCAGCAGCTTAGGTGGCGGACAGGGCATAGCCAAAAACATTCAGTACTTC
CASSLGGGQGIAKNIQYF
>NA|NA|TRBV5-6|TRBJ1-5|14
TGTGCCAGCAGCTTGACAGGGAGCAATCAGCCCCAGCATTTT
CASSLTGSNQPQHF
>TRBD1|NA|TRBV7-9|TRBJ1-2|14
TGTGCCAGCGACAGTACACAGGGGGCGGGTGGCTACACCTTC
CASDSTQGAGGYTF
>NA|NA|TRBV9|TRBJ2-2|14
TGTGCCAGCAGCGGAGGCCCCTACACCGGGGAGCTGTTTTTT
CASSGGPYTGELFF
>TRBD1|NA|TRBV2|TRBJ1-1|13
TGTGCCAGCAGGTTTGCAGGGGGCACTGAAGCTTTCTTT
CASRFAGGTEAFF
>TRBD1|NA|TRBV18|TRBJ1-2|14
TGTGCCAGCTCACAAGACAGGGTCGCCTATGGCTACACCTTC
CASSQDRVAYGYTF
>TRBD1|NA|TRBV6-1|TRBJ1-2|16
TGTGCCAGCAGTGGGGACAGGGGGAGGTTTCTGTATGGCTACACCTTC
CASSGDRGRFLYGYTF
>TRBD2|NA|TRBV5-4|TRBJ2-7|14
TGTGCCAGCAGCTTGGCGGCGGGAGCGGATGAGCAGTACTTC
CASSLAAGADEQYF
>TRBD1|few|TRBV7-6|TRBJ1-2|15
TGTGCCAGCAGCACGCTGGGACAGGACAAATATGGCTACACCTTC
CASSTLGQDKYGYTF
>TRBD1|NA|TRBV2|TRBJ1-4|14
TGTGCCAGCACCTCCGGGACAGTCAATGAAAAACTGTTTTTT
CASTSGTVNEKLFF
>NA|NA|TRBV3-1/TRBV3-2|TRBJ1-1|12
TGTGCCAGCAGCCACTCCAGTACTGAAGCTTTCTTT
CASSHSSTEAFF
>NA|NA|TRBV14|TRBJ2-7|16
TGTGCCAGCAGCCAAGCGGTTCAGGGTGTAAGGACCGAGCAGTACTTC
CASSQAVQGVRTEQYF
>TRBD1|many|TRBV28|TRBJ1-3|16
TGTGCCAGCAGTGACAGGGGCCGAAGCTCTGGAAACACCATATATTTT
CASSDRGRSSGNTIYF
>NA|NA|TRBV24-1|TRBJ1-5|16
TGTGCCACCAGTGATAGCAGGGGTACTCGCAATCAGCCCCAGCATTTT
CATSDSRGTRNQPQHF
>NA|NA|TRBV6-5|TRBJ1-2|15
TGTGCCAGCAGTTATGATATCAGGTACACCTATGGCTACACCTTC
CASSYDIRYTYGYTF
>NA|NA|TRBV5-5|TRBJ2-7|14
TGTGCCAGTGCCGACAGGATTAGCTCCTACGAGCAGTACTTC
CASADRISSYEQYF
>TRBD1|once|TRBV12-3/TRBV12-4|TRBJ1-2|13
TGTGCCAGCAGCGACAGGGTAAGGAGTGGCTACACCTTC
CASSDRVRSGYTF
>TRBD1|NA|TRBV4-1|TRBJ2-7|15
TGCGCCAGCAGCCAAGGGACAGGGCAGGGCGACGAGCAGTACTTC
CASSQGTGQGDEQYF
>TRBD1|NA|TRBV19|TRBJ1-5|20
TGTGCCAGTAGTATAGGGGGAGACAGGGCGCTTCGCTCCCCGAATCAGCCCCAGCATTTT
CASSIGGDRALRSPNQPQHF
>NA|NA|TRBV7-8|TRBJ2-1|15
TGTGCCAGCCAGAATTACAGGGTACCCTACAATGAGCAGTTCTTC
CASQNYRVPYNEQFF
>TRBD1|NA|TRBV4-1|TRBJ1-2|14
TGCGCCAGCAGCTCGGGACAGGATATCGGTGGCTACACCTTC
CASSSGQDIGGYTF
>NA|once|TRBV10-2|TRBJ2-3|14
TGCGCCAGCAAGGCGGCTTTAGGCGCAGATACGCAGTATTTT
CASKAALGADTQYF
>NA|NA|TRBV7-2|TRBJ1-5|13
TGTGCCAGCAGCTTTTCAGGGAATCAGCCCCAGCATTTT
CASSFSGNQPQHF
>TRBD1|NA|TRBV3-1/TRBV3-2|TRBJ1-5|14
TGTGCCAGCAGCCTCGGGACAGGGGTTCAGCCCCAGCATTTT
CASSLGTGVQPQHF
>NA|NA|TRBV5-1|TRBJ1-6|16
TGCGCCAGCAGCTTGGAACAGGTTTCCTATAATTCACCCCTCCACTTT
CASSLEQVSYNSPLHF
>TRBD2|NA|TRBV7-2|TRBJ2-1|15
TGTGCCAGCAGTTTAGGACTAGCGGGGGGGCGCGAGCAGTTCTTC
CASSLGLAGGREQFF
>TRBD2|once|TRBV7-3|TRBJ2-1|15
TGTGCCAGCAGCCGGGGGAGCGGGAGGGCCAATGAGCAGTTCTTC
CASSRGSGRANEQFF
>NA|NA|TRBV27|TRBJ1-2|16
TGTGCCAGCAGTTCCTACGACAGGACTGTCTTGGGGGGCTACACCTTC
CASSSYDRTVLGGYTF
>NA|NA|TRBV28|TRBJ1-1|14
TGTGCCAGCAGTTTGGCCAGGGCCAACACTGAAGCTTTCTTT
CASSLARANTEAFF
>NA|NA|TRBV7-8|TRBJ2-4|14
TGTGCCAGCACCCAGGGGCGGATCCAAAACATTCAGTACTTC
CASTQGRIQNIQYF
>TRBD1|NA|TRBV23-1|TRBJ2-2|15
TGCGCCAGCAGTCAGGGACAGGGTGCCACCGGGGAGCTGTTTTTT
CASSQGQGATGELFF